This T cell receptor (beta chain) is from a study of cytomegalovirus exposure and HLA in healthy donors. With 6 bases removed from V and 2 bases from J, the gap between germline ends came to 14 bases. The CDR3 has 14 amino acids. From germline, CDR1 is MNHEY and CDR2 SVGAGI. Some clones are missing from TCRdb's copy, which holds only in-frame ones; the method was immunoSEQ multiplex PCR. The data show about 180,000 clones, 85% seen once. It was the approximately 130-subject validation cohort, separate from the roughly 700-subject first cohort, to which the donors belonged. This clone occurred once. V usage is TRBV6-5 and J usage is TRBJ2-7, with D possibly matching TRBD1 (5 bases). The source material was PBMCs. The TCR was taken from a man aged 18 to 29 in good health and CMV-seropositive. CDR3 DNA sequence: TGTGCCAGCAGATTAGGACACAAAACCTACGAGCAGTACTTC. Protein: CASRLGHKTYEQYF.